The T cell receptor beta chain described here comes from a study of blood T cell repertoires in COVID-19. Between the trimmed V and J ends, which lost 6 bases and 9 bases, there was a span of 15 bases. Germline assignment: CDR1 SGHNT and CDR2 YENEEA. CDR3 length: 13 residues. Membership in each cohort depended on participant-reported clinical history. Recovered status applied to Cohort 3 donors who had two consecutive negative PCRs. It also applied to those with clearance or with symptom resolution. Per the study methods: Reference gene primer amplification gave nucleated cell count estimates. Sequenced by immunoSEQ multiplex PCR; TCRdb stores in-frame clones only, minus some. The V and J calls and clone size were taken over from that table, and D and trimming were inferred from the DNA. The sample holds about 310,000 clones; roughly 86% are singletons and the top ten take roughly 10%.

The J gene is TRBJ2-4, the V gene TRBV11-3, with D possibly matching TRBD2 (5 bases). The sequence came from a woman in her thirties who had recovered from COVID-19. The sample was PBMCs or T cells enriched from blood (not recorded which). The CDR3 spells CASSSWTDSIQYF. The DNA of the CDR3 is TGTGCCAGCAGTTCTTGGACTGATAGCATTCAGTACTTC.